This T cell receptor (beta chain) emerged from a study of blood T cell repertoires in COVID-19. The assay was immunoSEQ multiplex PCR, and TCRdb's table has in-frame clones only and misses some. The sample has over 90,000 clones, roughly 79% seen once; the top ten hold approximately 4.6%. The TCR originated in an elderly man with COVID-19, enrolled during active disease. The specimen sequenced was peripheral blood.

The CDR3 loop is CASSGRGQYNEQFF. CDR3 in DNA: TGCGCCAGCAGTGGAAGGGGACAGTACAATGAGCAGTTCTTC. The chain has TRBV10-2 and TRBJ2-1; 7 bases fit TRBD1. Trimming at V came to 4 bases and at J to 4 bases, leaving 4 bases not matched to a gene. Germline CDR1 is WSHSY and CDR2 is SAAADI. This CDR3 has 14 residues.